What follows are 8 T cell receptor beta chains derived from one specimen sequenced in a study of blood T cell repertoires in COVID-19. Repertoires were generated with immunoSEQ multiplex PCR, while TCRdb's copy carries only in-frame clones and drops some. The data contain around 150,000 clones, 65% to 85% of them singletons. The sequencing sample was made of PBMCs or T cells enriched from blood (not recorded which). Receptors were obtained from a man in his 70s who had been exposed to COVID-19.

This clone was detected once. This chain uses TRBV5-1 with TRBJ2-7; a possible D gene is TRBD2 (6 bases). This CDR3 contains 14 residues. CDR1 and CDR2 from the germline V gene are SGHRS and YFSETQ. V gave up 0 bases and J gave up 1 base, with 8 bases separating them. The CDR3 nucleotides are TGCGCCAGCAGCTTGGTTGCGGGATCCTACGAGCAGTACTTC. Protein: CASSLVAGSYEQYF. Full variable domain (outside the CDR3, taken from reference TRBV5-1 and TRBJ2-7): KAGVTQTPRYLIKTRGQQVTLSCSPISGHRSVSWYQQTPGQGLQFLFEYFSETQRNKGNFPGRFSGRQFSNSRSEMNVSTLELGDSALYLCASSLVAGSYEQYFGPGTRLTVT.

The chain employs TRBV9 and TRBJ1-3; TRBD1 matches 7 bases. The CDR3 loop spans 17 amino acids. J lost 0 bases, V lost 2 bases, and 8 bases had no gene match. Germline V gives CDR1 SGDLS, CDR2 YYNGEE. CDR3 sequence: CASSVGTALLSGNTIYF. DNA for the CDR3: TGTGCCAGCAGCGTTGGGACAGCATTACTCTCTGGAAACACCATATATTTT.

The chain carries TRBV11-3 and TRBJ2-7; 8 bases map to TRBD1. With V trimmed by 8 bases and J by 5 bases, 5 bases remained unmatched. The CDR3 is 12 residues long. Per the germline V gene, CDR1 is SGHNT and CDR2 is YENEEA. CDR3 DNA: TGTGCCAGCGGGGGACAGGAAGACGAGCAGTACTTC. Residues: CASGGQEDEQYF.

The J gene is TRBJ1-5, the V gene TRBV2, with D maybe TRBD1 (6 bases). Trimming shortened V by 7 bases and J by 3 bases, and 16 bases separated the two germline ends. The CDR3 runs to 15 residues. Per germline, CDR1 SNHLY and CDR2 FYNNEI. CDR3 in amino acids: CASKEGGVPNQPQHF. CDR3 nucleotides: TGTGCCAGCAAAGAAGGGGGGGTCCCCAATCAGCCCCAGCATTTT.

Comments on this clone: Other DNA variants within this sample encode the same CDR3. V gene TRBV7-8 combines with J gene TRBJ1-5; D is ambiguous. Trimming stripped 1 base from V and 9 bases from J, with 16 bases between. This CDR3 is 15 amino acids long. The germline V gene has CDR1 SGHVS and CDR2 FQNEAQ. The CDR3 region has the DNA TGTGCCAGCAGCTTAGGTGGAGGGAGCCGGGGGCCCCAGCATTTT. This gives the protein CASSLGGGSRGPQHF.

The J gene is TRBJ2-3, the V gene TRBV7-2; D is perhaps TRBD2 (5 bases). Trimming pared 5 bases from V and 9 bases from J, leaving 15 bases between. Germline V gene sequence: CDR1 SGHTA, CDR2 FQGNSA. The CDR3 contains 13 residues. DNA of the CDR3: TGTGCCAGCAGCCCCCTGGACTTTGGGACGCAGTATTTT. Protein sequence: CASSPLDFGTQYF.

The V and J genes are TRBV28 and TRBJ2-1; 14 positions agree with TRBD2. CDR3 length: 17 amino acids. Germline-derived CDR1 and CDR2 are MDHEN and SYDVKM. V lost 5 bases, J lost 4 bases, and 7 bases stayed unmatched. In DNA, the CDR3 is TGTGCCAGCAGTCTTCCGGGACTAGCGGGAGAGTACAATGAGCAGTTCTTC. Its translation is CASSLPGLAGEYNEQFF.

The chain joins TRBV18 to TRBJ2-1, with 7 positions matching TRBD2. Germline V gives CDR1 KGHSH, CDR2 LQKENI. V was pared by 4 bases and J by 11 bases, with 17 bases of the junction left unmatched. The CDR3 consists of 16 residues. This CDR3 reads CASSLSRGTKKDKQFF. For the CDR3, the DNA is TGTGCCAGCTCACTCTCCCGCGGGACTAAAAAGGATAAGCAGTTCTTC.